This T cell receptor (beta chain) was sequenced for a study of blood T cell repertoires in COVID-19. Study at large: Researchers got acute and convalescent COVID-19 samples from the United States, Italy and Spain.

The table came from immunoSEQ multiplex PCR; TCRdb's copy has only in-frame clones and leaves some out. The sample includes fewer than 250,000 clones, about 84% of them seen just once. Participants came from about 24 US areas, aged about 18 to 89 years. Participants were placed into cohorts based on the clinical history they reported. Trimming took 5 bases from V and 2 from J, leaving 15 bases between them. CDR1 and CDR2 (germline): LNHDA, SQIVND (reference sequence). The CDR3 covers 15 residues. The gene calls are TRBV19 and TRBJ1-2; no clear D gene. The clonotype comes from a woman aged 45 to 65 who had recovered from COVID-19. The material sequenced was PBMCs or T cells enriched from blood (not recorded which). The CDR3 here is CASSLVRGTNYGYTF. The CDR3, as DNA: TGTGCCAGTAGTTTAGTGAGAGGAACAAACTATGGCTACACCTTC.